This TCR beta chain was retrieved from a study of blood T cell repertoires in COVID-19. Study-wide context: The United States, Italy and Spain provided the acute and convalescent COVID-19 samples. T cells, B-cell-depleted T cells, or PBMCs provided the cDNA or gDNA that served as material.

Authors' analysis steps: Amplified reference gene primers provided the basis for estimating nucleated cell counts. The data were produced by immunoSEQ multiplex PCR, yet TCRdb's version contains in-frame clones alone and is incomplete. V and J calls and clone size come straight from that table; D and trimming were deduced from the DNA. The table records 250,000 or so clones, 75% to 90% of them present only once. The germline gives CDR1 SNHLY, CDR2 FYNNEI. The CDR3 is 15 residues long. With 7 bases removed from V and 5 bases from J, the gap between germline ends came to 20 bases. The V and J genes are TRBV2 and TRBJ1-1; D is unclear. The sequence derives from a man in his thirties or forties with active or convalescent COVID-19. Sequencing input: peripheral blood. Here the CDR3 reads CASNLWAPIETEAFF. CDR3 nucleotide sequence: TGTGCCAGCAATCTTTGGGCCCCGATAGAGACTGAAGCTTTCTTT.